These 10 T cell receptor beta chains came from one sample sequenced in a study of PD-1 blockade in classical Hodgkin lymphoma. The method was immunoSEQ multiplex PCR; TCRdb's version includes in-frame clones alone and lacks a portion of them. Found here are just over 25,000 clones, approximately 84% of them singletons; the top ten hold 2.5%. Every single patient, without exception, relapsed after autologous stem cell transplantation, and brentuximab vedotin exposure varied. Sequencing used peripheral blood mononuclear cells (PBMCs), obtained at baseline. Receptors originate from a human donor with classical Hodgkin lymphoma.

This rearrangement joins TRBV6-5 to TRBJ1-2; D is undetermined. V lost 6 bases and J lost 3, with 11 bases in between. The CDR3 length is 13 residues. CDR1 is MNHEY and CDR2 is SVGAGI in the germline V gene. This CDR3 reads CASRPQIHYGYTF. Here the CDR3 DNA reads TGTGCCAGCAGGCCACAGATCCACTATGGCTACACCTTC.

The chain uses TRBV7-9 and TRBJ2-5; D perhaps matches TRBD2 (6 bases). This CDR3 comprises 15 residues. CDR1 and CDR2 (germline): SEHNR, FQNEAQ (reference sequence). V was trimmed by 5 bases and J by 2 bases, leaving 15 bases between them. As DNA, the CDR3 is TGTGCCAGCAGCCAAGACCATCGGGAGCAAGAGACCCAGTACTTC. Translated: CASSQDHREQETQYF.

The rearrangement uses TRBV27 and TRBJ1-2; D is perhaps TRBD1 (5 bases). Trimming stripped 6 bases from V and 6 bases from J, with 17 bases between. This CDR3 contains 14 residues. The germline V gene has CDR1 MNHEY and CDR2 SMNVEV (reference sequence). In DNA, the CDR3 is TGTGCCAGCAGCCCTACGTTTTTGGGACATGGCTACACCTTC. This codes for CASSPTFLGHGYTF.

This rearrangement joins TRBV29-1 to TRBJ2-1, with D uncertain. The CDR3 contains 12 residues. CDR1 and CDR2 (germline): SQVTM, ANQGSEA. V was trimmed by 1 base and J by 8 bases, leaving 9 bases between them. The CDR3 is CSVEGTVDEQFF. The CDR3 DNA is TGCAGCGTTGAAGGCACGGTAGATGAGCAGTTCTTC.

The CDR3 sequence is CASSLGTSGGADEQFF. CDR3 sequence (DNA): TGCGCCAGCAGCTTAGGCACTAGCGGGGGGGCCGATGAGCAGTTCTTC. The chain joins TRBV5-1 to TRBJ2-1; 13 bases line up with TRBD2. Germline CDR1 SGHRS, CDR2 YFSETQ. The CDR3 runs 16 residues. After removal of 2 bases from V and 8 bases from J, the junction contained 7 bases not matched to a gene.

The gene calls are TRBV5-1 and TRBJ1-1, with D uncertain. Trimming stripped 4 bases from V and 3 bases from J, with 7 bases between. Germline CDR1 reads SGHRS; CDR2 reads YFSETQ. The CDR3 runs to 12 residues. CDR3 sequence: CASSAGYTEAFF. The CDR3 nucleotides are TGCGCCAGCAGCGCGGGGTACACTGAAGCTTTCTTT. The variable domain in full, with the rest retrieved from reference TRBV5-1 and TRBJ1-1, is KAGVTQTPRYLIKTRGQQVTLSCSPISGHRSVSWYQQTPGQGLQFLFEYFSETQRNKGNFPGRFSGRQFSNSRSEMNVSTLELGDSALYLCASSAGYTEAFFGQGTRLTVV.

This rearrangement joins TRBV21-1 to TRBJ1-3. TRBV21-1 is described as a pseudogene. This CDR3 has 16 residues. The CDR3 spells CASSKGTCKGRNTIYF. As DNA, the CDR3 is TGTGCCAGCAGCAAAGGTACGTGTAAGGGAAGAAACACCATATATTTT.

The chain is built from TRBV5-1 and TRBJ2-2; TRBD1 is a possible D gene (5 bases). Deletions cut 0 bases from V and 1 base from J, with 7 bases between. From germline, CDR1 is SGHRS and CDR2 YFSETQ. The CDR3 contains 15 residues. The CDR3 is CASSLGQGNTGELFF. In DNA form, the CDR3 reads TGCGCCAGCAGCTTGGGGCAGGGGAACACCGGGGAGCTGTTTTTT.

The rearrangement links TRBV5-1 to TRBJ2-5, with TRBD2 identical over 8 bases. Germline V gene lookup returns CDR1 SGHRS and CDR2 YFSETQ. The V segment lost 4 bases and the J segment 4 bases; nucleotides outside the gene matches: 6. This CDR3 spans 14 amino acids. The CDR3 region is CASSPGLAGETQYF. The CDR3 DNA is TGCGCCAGCAGCCCAGGACTAGCCGGAGAGACCCAGTACTTC.

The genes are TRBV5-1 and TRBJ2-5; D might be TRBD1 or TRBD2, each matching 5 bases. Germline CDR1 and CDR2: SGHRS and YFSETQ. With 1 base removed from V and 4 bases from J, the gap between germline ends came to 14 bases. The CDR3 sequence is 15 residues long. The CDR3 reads CASSLNGASGETQYF. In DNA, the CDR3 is TGCGCCAGCAGCTTGAACGGGGCCTCGGGAGAGACCCAGTACTTC.